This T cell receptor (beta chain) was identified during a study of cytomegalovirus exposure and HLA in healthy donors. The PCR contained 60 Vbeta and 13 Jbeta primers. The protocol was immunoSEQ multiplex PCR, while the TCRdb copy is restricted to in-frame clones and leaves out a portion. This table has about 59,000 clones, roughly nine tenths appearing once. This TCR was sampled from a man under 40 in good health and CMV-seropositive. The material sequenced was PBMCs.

CDR3 amino acids: CSGWTPSTDTQYF. The CDR3 DNA is TGCAGCGGTTGGACACCTAGCACAGATACGCAGTATTTT. The rearrangement joins TRBV29-1 to TRBJ2-3, with D perhaps TRBD1 (5 bases). Trimming took 7 bases from V and 0 from J, leaving 11 bases between them. The CDR3 length is 13 residues. The germline V gene encodes CDR1 SQVTM and CDR2 ANQGSEA.